This T cell receptor (beta chain) originates from a study of blood T cells in healthy people across ages. Study-wide background: Capturing about one barcoded beta molecule per two T cells was achieved by template switching.

Primers used in a second PCR of about 6 to 12 cycles were a sample-barcoded 5' primer and a J-beta primer mix. TCRdb passed the 5' RACE reads through MiXCR, listing each CDR3 protein once. Here the sample spans around 780,000 distinct CDR3 sequences, around three fifths being singletons. A word on this clonotype: Its antigen is still unknown.

Study outcomes and limitations: Shifts in expanded clonotypes may have been confounded by donor CMV status, which was unknown.

In germline, CDR1 is MNHNS, CDR2 SASEGT. This CDR3 comprises 16 residues. Sample: blood. The receptor was isolated from a man aged 40-55 years in good health. The V gene is TRBV6-1, the J gene TRBJ2-5; D gene uncertain. The DNA end is a closer match to TRBJ2-4, so the J assignment may be wrong. In nucleotides, the CDR3 is TGTGCCAGCAGTGAAACGGCAGCCAGAAGCAAAAACATTCAGTACTTC. It codes for CASSETAARSKNIQYF.